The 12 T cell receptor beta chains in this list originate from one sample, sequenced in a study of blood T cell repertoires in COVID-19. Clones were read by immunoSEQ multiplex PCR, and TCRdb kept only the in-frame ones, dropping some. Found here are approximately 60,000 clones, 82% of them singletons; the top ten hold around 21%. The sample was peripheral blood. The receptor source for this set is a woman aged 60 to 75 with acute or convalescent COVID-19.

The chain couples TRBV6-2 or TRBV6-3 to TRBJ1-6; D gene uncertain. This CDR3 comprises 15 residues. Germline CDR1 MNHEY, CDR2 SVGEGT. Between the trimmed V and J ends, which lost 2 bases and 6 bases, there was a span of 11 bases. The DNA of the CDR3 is TGTGCCAGCAGTTACCCGGGAGTCCCTAATTCACCCCTCCACTTT. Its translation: CASSYPGVPNSPLHF.

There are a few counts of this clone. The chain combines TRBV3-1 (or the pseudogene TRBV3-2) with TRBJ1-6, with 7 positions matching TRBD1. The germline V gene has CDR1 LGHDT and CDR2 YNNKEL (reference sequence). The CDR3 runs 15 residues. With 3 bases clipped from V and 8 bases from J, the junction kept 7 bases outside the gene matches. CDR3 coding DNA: TGTGCCAGCAGCCAGAAGGGGGCGTTGGATTCACCCCTCCACTTT. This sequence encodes CASSQKGALDSPLHF.

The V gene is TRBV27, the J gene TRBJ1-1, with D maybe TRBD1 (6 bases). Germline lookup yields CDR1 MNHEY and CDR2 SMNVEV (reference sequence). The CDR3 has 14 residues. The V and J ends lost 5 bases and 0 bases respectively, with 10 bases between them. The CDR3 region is CASSQQGVNTEAFF. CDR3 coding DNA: TGTGCCAGCAGTCAACAGGGAGTGAACACTGAAGCTTTCTTT.

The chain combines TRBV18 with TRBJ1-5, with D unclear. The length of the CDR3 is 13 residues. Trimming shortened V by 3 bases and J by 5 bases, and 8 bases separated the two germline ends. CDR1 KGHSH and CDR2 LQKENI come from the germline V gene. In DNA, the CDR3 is TGTGCCAGCTCACCTCAAACAGATCAGCCCCAGCATTTT. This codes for CASSPQTDQPQHF.

As DNA, the CDR3 is TGTGCCAGCAGCTTAGGGAGGGATGAGCAGTTCTTC. Translation gives CASSLGRDEQFF. The genes are TRBV7-9 and TRBJ2-1, with D possibly matching TRBD2 (6 bases). CDR1 SEHNR and CDR2 FQNEAQ come from the germline V gene (reference sequence). V gave up 1 base and J gave up 8 bases, with 6 bases separating them. The CDR3 loop spans 12 amino acids.

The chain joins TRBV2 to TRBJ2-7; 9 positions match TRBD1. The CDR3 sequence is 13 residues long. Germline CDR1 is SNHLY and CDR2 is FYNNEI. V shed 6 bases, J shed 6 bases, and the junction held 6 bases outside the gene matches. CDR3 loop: CASRTGGLGEQYF. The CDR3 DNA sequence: TGTGCCAGCAGGACAGGGGGACTGGGCGAGCAGTACTTC.

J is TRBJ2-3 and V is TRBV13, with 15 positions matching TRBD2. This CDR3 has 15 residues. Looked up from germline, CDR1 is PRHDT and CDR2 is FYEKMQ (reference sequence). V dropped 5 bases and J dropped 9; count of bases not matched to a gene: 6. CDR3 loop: CASSPRTSGGATQYF. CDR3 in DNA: TGTGCCAGCAGCCCAAGGACTAGCGGGGGGGCAACGCAGTATTTT.

In DNA form, the CDR3 reads TGTGCCAGCACCAAACAGGGGGTGAACACTGAAGCTTTCTTT. Protein product: CASTKQGVNTEAFF. The rearrangement links TRBV7-9 to TRBJ1-1; 8 bases are a match to TRBD1. In germline, CDR1 is SEHNR, CDR2 FQNEAQ (reference sequence). The J segment lost 0 bases and the V segment lost 7 bases, leaving 4 bases of the junction unmatched. This CDR3 spans 14 amino acids.

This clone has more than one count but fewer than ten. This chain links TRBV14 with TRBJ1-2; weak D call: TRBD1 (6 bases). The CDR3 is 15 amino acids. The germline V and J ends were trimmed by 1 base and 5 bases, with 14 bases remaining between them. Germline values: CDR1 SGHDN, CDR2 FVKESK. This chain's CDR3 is CASSQARTVTYGYTF. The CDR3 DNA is TGTGCCAGCAGCCAAGCCAGGACAGTGACATATGGCTACACCTTC.

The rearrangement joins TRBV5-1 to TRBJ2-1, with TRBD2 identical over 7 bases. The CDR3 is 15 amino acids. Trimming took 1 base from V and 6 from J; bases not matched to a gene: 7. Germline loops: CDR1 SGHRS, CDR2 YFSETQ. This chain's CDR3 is CASSLRWGGTNEQFF. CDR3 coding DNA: TGCGCCAGCAGCTTGCGGTGGGGGGGAACCAATGAGCAGTTCTTC.

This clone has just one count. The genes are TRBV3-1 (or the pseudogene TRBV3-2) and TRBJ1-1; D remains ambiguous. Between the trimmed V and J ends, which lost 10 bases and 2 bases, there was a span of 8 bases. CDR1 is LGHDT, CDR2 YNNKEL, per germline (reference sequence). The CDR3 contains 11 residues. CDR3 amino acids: CATRENTEAFF. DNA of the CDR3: TGTGCCACCCGGGAAAACACTGAAGCTTTCTTT.

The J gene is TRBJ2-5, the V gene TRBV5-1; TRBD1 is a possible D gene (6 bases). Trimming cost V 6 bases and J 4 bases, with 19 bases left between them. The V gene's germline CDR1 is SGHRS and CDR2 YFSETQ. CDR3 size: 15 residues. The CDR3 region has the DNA TGCGCCAGCAAAGAAAGGGGGTCCGCTACAGAGACCCAGTACTTC. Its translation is CASKERGSATETQYF.